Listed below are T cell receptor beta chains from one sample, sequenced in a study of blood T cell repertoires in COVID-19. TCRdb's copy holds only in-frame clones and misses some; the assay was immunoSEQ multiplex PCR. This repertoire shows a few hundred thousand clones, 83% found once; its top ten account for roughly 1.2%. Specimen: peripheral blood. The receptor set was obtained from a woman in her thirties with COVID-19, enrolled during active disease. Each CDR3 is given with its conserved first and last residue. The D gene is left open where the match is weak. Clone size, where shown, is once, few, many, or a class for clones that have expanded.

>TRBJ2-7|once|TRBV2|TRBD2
TGTGCCAGCAGTGCCACTCTAGCGGGGGAAGAGCAGTACTTC
CASSATLAGEEQYF
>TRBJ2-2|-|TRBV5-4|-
TGTGCCAGCAGCTTGGAAGGGAGAGGCGGGGAGCTGTTTTTT
CASSLEGRGGELFF
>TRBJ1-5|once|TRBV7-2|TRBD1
TGTGCCAGCAGCCCACGAATGAGGACAGGGGGACAGCCCCAGCATTTT
CASSPRMRTGGQPQHF
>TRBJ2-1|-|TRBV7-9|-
TGTGCCAGCAGCCCTACTCCCAATGAGCAGTTCTTC
CASSPTPNEQFF
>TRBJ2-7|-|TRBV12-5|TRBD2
TGTGCTAGTGGTTTCTTGAGACTAGCGGGAGGCTACGAGCAGTACTTC
CASGFLRLAGGYEQYF
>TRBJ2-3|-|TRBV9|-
TGTGCCAGCAGCGTAGATCCCACAGGGAGGGTCACAGATACGCAGTATTTT
CASSVDPTGRVTDTQYF
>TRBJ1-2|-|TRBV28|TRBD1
TGTGCCAGCAGTTTAGCCAGGGGGCGAAATGGCTATGGCTACACCTTC
CASSLARGRNGYGYTF
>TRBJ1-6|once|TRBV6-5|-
TGTGCCAGCAGCTACGGGACACCTGTTCATAATTCACCCCTCCACTTT
CASSYGTPVHNSPLHF
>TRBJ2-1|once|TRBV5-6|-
TGTGCCAGCAGGGCGGGCCCCACTCACAATGAGCAGTTCTTC
CASRAGPTHNEQFF
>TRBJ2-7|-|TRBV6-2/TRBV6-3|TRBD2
TGTGCCAGCAGTTACTCTGGGACTAGCGGCTACGAGCAGTACTTC
CASSYSGTSGYEQYF